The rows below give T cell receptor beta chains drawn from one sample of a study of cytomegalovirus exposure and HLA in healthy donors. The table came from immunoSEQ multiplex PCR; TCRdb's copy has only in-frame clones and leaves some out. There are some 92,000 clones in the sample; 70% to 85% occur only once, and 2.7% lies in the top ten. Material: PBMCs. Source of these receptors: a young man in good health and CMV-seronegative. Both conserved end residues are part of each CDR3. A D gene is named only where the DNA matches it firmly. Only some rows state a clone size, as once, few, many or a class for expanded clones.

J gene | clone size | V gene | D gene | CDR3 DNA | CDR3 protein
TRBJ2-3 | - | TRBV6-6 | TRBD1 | TGTGCCAGCAGTTACTCGGGGACAGGCACAGATACGCAGTATTTT | CASSYSGTGTDTQYF
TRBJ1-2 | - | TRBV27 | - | TGTGCCAGCAGTCCCACGGACTTTCCGGGCTACACCTTC | CASSPTDFPGYTF
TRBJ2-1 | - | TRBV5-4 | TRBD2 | TGTGCCAGCAGCCAGGGACTAGCGGGGGAGGGTGAGCAGTTCTTC | CASSQGLAGEGEQFF
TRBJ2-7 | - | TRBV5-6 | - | TGTGCCAGCAGCTTGGGACCGGCGGAGAGCTCCTACGAGCAGTACTTC | CASSLGPAESSYEQYF
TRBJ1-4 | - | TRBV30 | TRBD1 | TGTGCCTCGACAGGGGGCCATGAAAAACTGTTTTTT | CASTGGHEKLFF
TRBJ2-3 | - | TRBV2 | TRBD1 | TGTGCCAGCAGACCAGGGGGTACGCAGTATTTT | CASRPGGTQYF
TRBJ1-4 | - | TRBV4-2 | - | TGTGCCAGCAGCCATCAGGCAAATAATGAAAAACTGTTTTTT | CASSHQANNEKLFF
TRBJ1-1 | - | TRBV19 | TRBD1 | TGTGCCAGTAGTACCTTACGATCAAGGGGACAGGGCGTCTCTGAAGCTTTCTTT | CASSTLRSRGQGVSEAFF
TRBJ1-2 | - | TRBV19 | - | TGTGCCAGTACGACCGGGGTTAACTATGGCTACACCTTC | CASTTGVNYGYTF
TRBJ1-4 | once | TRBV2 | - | TGTGCCAGCCGAAAAGGGGGGGGAACTAATGAAAAACTGTTTTTT | CASRKGGGTNEKLFF
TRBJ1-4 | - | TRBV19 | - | TGTGCCAGTGAGCGGGCATCTAATGAAAAACTGTTTTTT | CASERASNEKLFF
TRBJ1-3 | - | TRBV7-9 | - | TGTGCCAGCAGCGGGGGACTGAACTCTGGAAACACCATATATTTT | CASSGGLNSGNTIYF
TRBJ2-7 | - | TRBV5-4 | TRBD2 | TGTGCCAGCAGCGTGAGACTAGCGGGGCATGAGGAGCAGTACTTC | CASSVRLAGHEEQYF
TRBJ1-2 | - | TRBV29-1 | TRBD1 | TGCAGCGCCCTCTACCCAGGGGGGAACTATGGCTACACCTTC | CSALYPGGNYGYTF
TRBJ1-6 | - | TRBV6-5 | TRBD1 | TGTGCCAGCAGTCGGACAGGGACTTCACCCCTCCACTTT | CASSRTGTSPLHF
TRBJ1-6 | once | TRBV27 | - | TGTGCCAGCAGTTCCGGACAGAAAAATTCACCCCTCCACTTT | CASSSGQKNSPLHF
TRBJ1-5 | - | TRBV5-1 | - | TGCGCCAGCAGCTTGGGGGGGGTGAGCAATCAGCCCCAGCATTTT | CASSLGGVSNQPQHF